The following is a T cell receptor beta chain sequence with its context. Its antigen has not been determined. Base qualities are not at hand, and no much larger clone is one base apart. The CDR3 runs 16 amino acids, cysteine and phenylalanine included. Just the 48-base CDR3 DNA is kept, in frame starting at base 1. From the germline V gene (reference sequence), CDR1 is LNHDA and CDR2 is SQIVND. At the junction V is shortened by 5 bases and J by 10 bases; bases outside the gene matches: 14. Using bias-controlled multiplex PCR with the immunoSEQ v3 hsTCRB kit, the TCR beta CDR3 regions were amplified from genomic DNA. The TCR libraries were sequenced on an Illumina NextSeq 500 to about 2 million read pairs for survey level or about 5-6.5 million read pairs for deep level. Turning to the authors' computational methods: V, D and J genes were assigned, non-productive sequences were removed, and clonality was reported by immunoSEQ Analyzer software. Repertoires of infused TIL and blood were compared using productive Simpson clonality and the Morisita overlap index of productive TRB rearrangements. The absolute count of a clonotype in blood was estimated by multiplying the lymphocyte count by the CD3+ fraction and by the productive frequency of the clone. Held by TCRdb, this immuneACCESS table contains in-frame sequences only and omits some clones. Under half of the omission traces to an unresolved V gene where checked; the cause of the rest is unknown. V and J calls and clone size are copied from that table; D and trimming were computed from the DNA. The sample has 35,000 to 55,000 clones on record, about 80% of them singletons. The ten biggest clones cover over 13% of the sample.

The time point tag for this specimen amounts to: pre-treatment sample, taken before nivolumab and TIL therapy. Adults with stage 4 NSCLC were enrolled in a dual-center phase I trial from October 2017 to early 2020. Samples were obtained from a single-arm, open-label phase I trial in which tumor-infiltrating lymphocyte therapy with nivolumab was evaluated in advanced non-small cell lung cancer. Blood mononuclear cells from EDTA tubes were separated on a Ficoll gradient and snap-frozen as pellets, and DNA was extracted from the cells using a Qiagen mini-prep kit. This sample is drawn from a study of TIL therapy for anti-PD-1-resistant metastatic lung cancer (dated by TCRdb to the early 2020s). For context, the study as a whole: Before any PD-1/PD-L1 blockade was given, tumors were harvested, nivolumab was then administered, and patients who progressed went on to receive lymphodepletion, an infusion of expanded TIL, and IL-2. A median age of approximately 50 years (range about 38-80) and a median tumor PD-L1 proportion score of roughly 6% were recorded among enrolled patients. Across the cohort, whole-exome sequencing showed a median non-synonymous tumor mutation burden of roughly 1.5 mutations per megabase. Most of the cohort had lung adenocarcinoma, including four EGFR-mutant tumors and two ALK-rearranged tumors, and half of the patients were either current or former smokers. Tumor and peripheral blood T cell receptor beta sequencing was used to track clonotypes across tumor, expanded TIL product and serial blood samples.

The full study reports these points: The study protocol defined all tumor marker inferences as exploratory. Generalizability was limited because the cohort was highly selected, with more treatment-naive, never-smoker and oncogene-addicted patients included than is typical. Infused TIL clonotypes partially replaced the baseline peripheral repertoire then decayed over months, with no apparent association between persistence and response.

The TCR sequence derives from a man between 70 and 80 years old with non-small cell lung cancer. Recombination joined TRBV19 with TRBJ1-6; 7 nucleotides in the junction match TRBD1. Sequencing was performed on blood, taken at baseline. The encoded CDR3 is CASSPLGGVLGSPLHF. The DNA sequence reads TGTGCCAGTAGTCCCTTAGGGGGCGTGCTGGGCTCACCCCTCCACTTT.